The 8 T cell receptor beta chains listed next were all sequenced from one sample in a study of blood T cell repertoires in COVID-19. Profiling relied on immunoSEQ multiplex PCR, and the TCRdb table lists in-frame clones only, not all of them. The table includes some 200,000 clones, around nine tenths detected once. Sequencing was performed on peripheral blood. The source of these receptors is a man aged 55 to 69 with active or convalescent COVID-19.

This sequence joins TRBV6-5 and TRBJ2-2; TRBD2 matches at 7 bases. Trimming cost V 4 bases and J 4 bases; bases outside gene matches: 6. Germline CDR1 MNHEY, CDR2 SVGAGI. This CDR3 has 15 residues. Written as DNA, the CDR3 is TGTGCCAGCAGTTCGGGCGGGGGTGCCACCGGGGAGCTGTTTTTT. Amino acid sequence: CASSSGGGATGELFF.

V and J are TRBV18 and TRBJ2-7, with D tentatively TRBD1 (5 bases). In germline, CDR1 is KGHSH, CDR2 LQKENI. The CDR3 totals 15 residues. V gave up 3 bases and J gave up 2 bases, with 14 bases separating them. The CDR3 protein is CASSPQMTATYEQYF. CDR3 in DNA: TGTGCCAGCTCACCCCAAATGACAGCGACCTACGAGCAGTACTTC.

The rearrangement joins TRBV5-1 to TRBJ1-1; a possible D gene is TRBD1 (5 bases). The CDR3 sequence is 14 residues long. V lost 0 bases to trimming and J lost 6 bases, with 12 bases between them. From germline, CDR1 is SGHRS and CDR2 YFSETQ. CDR3 coding DNA: TGCGCCAGCAGCTTGGGGGCAACAGGATCTGAAGCTTTCTTT. Translation gives CASSLGATGSEAFF. The full variable domain, in which reference TRBV5-1 and TRBJ1-1 provide the parts outside the CDR3, is KAGVTQTPRYLIKTRGQQVTLSCSPISGHRSVSWYQQTPGQGLQFLFEYFSETQRNKGNFPGRFSGRQFSNSRSEMNVSTLELGDSALYLCASSLGATGSEAFFGQGTRLTVV.

The chain couples TRBV5-1 to TRBJ2-3; 16 positions agree with TRBD2. CDR1 SGHRS and CDR2 YFSETQ come from the germline V gene. The V and J ends lost 4 bases and 8 bases, in that order; junction bases with no gene match: 16. CDR3 size: 19 residues. DNA for the CDR3: TGCGCCAGCAGCACACCCCCCGGGACTAGCGGGGGGGGGCACGCTACGCAGTATTTT. It specifies CASSTPPGTSGGGHATQYF.

This clone was observed once. The gene calls are TRBV5-1 and TRBJ1-2; 11 bases fit TRBD1. The CDR3 runs to 15 residues. After removal of 4 bases from V and 4 bases from J, the junction contained 6 bases not matched to a gene. Germline CDR1 and CDR2: SGHRS and YFSETQ. The CDR3 region is CASSPGQGASYGYTF. In DNA form, the CDR3 reads TGCGCCAGCAGCCCCGGACAGGGGGCGAGCTATGGCTACACCTTC.

CDR3 residues: CASSVAAGGTQYF. CDR3 bases: TGTGCCAGCAGCGTAGCCGCGGGAGGTACGCAGTATTTT. The chain links TRBV9 to TRBJ2-3, with 8 bases that match TRBD2. Germline V gives CDR1 SGDLS, CDR2 YYNGEE. This CDR3 is 13 amino acids long. The trim removed 0 bases at V and 8 bases at J, leaving 2 bases unmatched. Together with reference TRBV9 and TRBJ2-3, the CDR3 gives the full variable domain: DSGVTQTPKHLITATGQRVTLRCSPRSGDLSVYWYQQSLDQGLQFLIQYYNGEERAKGNILERFSAQQFPDLHSELNLSSLELGDSALYFCASSVAAGGTQYFGPGTRLTVL.

The chain is built from TRBV6-1 and TRBJ1-5; 7 nucleotides match TRBD1. The V and J ends lost 4 bases and 5 bases, in that order; junction bases with no gene match: 14. The CDR3 runs to 17 residues. The germline V gene encodes CDR1 MNHNS and CDR2 SASEGT. In nucleotides, the CDR3 is TGTGCCAGCAGTGCTCGGATTGGAAACACAGGGGATCAGCCCCAGCATTTT. It codes for CASSARIGNTGDQPQHF.

The V gene is TRBV5-1, the J gene TRBJ1-6; maybe TRBD1 (5 bases). Deletions cut 2 bases from V and 7 bases from J, with 13 bases between. CDR1 SGHRS and CDR2 YFSETQ come from the germline V gene. CDR3 length equals 15 residues. The CDR3 is CASSLQVDKNSPLHF. CDR3 nucleotides: TGCGCCAGCAGCTTACAGGTTGATAAGAATTCACCCCTCCACTTT.